Listed here is a single T cell receptor beta chain. Participants were placed into cohorts based on the clinical history they reported. This CDR3 is built from 18 residues. The J segment lost 2 bases and the V segment lost 4 bases, leaving 12 bases of the junction unmatched. Germline CDR1 SGHRS, CDR2 YFSETQ. The method was immunoSEQ multiplex PCR; TCRdb's version includes in-frame clones alone and lacks a portion of them. Altogether approximately 200,000 clones are present, approximately 84% being singletons, with the ten largest covering more than 2.5%. The sample is drawn from a study of blood T cell repertoires in COVID-19. Study details: From the United States, Italy and Spain came samples of acute and convalescent COVID-19.

The chain is built from TRBV5-1 and TRBJ2-2, with TRBD2 matching over 9 bases. The sequencing input was PBMCs or T cells enriched from blood (not recorded which). The source is a woman aged 25 to 39 who had recovered from COVID-19. Written as DNA, the CDR3 is TGCGCCAGCAGCCAACCTAGCGGGGAGGGCCTTAACACCGGGGAGCTGTTTTTT. Translated, it gives CASSQPSGEGLNTGELFF.